A selection of T cell receptor beta chains follows, all from one sample in a study of blood T cell repertoires in COVID-19. Here immunoSEQ multiplex PCR was the method, and the copy in TCRdb shows in-frame clones only, minus some. The repertoire holds under 300,000 clones, with around 90% as singletons. Material for sequencing was PBMCs or T cells enriched from blood (not recorded which). Receptor source: a young woman who had recovered from COVID-19. Each CDR3 is given with its conserved first and last residue. Each record gives: clone size, V gene, D gene, J gene, CDR3 protein, CDR3 DNA. D genes are given only for firm matches. Only some rows state a clone size, as once, few, many or a class for expanded clones.

-,TRBV18,-,TRBJ1-3,CASSLRGVSGNTIYF,TGTGCCAGCTCACTCCGGGGGGTCTCTGGAAACACCATATATTTT
-,TRBV5-1,TRBD2,TRBJ2-1,CASSEGLAETNEQFF,TGCGCCAGCAGCGAAGGACTAGCGGAGACCAATGAGCAGTTCTTC
-,TRBV2,-,TRBJ1-6,CASRELSSYNSPLHF,TGTGCCAGCAGGGAGCTGAGCTCCTATAATTCACCCCTCCACTTT
few,TRBV9,TRBD2,TRBJ2-1,CASSTSGSSYNEQFF,TGTGCCAGCAGCACTAGCGGGAGCTCCTACAATGAGCAGTTCTTC
-,TRBV4-1,-,TRBJ1-2,CASSPVPGHFSANYGYTF,TGCGCCAGCAGCCCAGTCCCGGGACATTTCTCAGCTAACTATGGCTACACCTTC
-,TRBV6-2/TRBV6-3,-,TRBJ1-2,CASSYSNGHGYTF,TGTGCCAGCAGTTACTCGAATGGGCATGGCTACACCTTC
-,TRBV7-3,-,TRBJ2-7,CASSLSSGHYEQYF,TGTGCCAGCAGCTTAAGTAGCGGCCATTACGAGCAGTACTTC
-,TRBV4-2,TRBD2,TRBJ2-5,CASSQDLDKRGVQETQYF,TGTGCCAGCAGCCAAGATCTCGACAAGCGGGGGGTCCAAGAGACCCAGTACTTC
-,TRBV24-1,-,TRBJ1-2,CATSDSPTNGYTF,TGTGCCACCAGTGATTCACCGACAAATGGCTACACCTTC
-,TRBV27,-,TRBJ1-3,CASSPHWSSGNTIYF,TGTGCCAGCAGTCCCCATTGGAGTTCTGGAAACACCATATATTTT
-,TRBV7-8,TRBD1,TRBJ2-3,CASSLVGQGADTQYF,TGTGCCAGCAGCTTAGTGGGACAGGGGGCAGATACGCAGTATTTT
-,TRBV25-1,TRBD1,TRBJ2-3,CASSGQGGVSTQYF,TGTGCCAGCAGTGGACAGGGTGGGGTATCTACGCAGTATTTT
-,TRBV29-1,-,TRBJ1-1,CSVEDLDRGLVEAFF,TGCAGCGTTGAAGATCTAGATCGTGGGTTGGTGGAAGCTTTCTTT
once,TRBV7-8,-,TRBJ1-4,CASSRDNQNEKLFF,TGTGCCAGCAGCAGAGACAATCAGAACGAAAAACTGTTTTTT
-,TRBV2,TRBD2,TRBJ2-5,CASSVSGLETQYF,TGTGCCAGCAGTGTTAGCGGGCTAGAGACCCAGTACTTC
-,TRBV7-2,TRBD1,TRBJ1-2,CASSFDRGGYTF,TGTGCCAGCAGCTTCGACAGGGGTGGCTACACCTTC
-,TRBV5-1,TRBD2,TRBJ2-3,CASSLGTSGRTDTQYF,TGCGCCAGCAGCTTGGGGACTAGCGGGAGGACAGATACGCAGTATTTT
-,TRBV4-1,TRBD1,TRBJ1-5,CASSRTGGGKNQPQHF,TGCGCCAGCAGTAGGACAGGGGGCGGAAAAAATCAGCCCCAGCATTTT
-,TRBV7-3,-,TRBJ2-1,CASSLASSSYNEQFF,TGTGCCAGCAGCTTAGCTTCTAGTTCCTACAATGAGCAGTTCTTC
-,TRBV19,-,TRBJ2-7,CASIDRSSYEQYF,TGTGCCAGTATCGACAGAAGCTCCTACGAGCAGTACTTC
few,TRBV7-3,-,TRBJ1-2,CASSFASGGGYTF,TGTGCCAGCAGCTTTGCCTCAGGAGGGGGCTACACCTTC
-,TRBV7-9,-,TRBJ1-4,CASSPTATNEKLFF,TGTGCCAGCAGTCCGACAGCAACTAATGAAAAACTGTTTTTT
-,TRBV7-9,TRBD1,TRBJ2-4,CASSPDLRQGQYF,TGTGCCAGCAGCCCCGACCTGCGACAGGGTCAGTACTTC
-,TRBV28,-,TRBJ1-6,CASTGNSPLHF,TGTGCCAGCACAGGGAATTCACCCCTCCACTTT
few,TRBV4-1,-,TRBJ2-2,CASSQVDTGELFF,TGCGCCAGCAGCCAAGTCGACACCGGGGAGCTGTTTTTT
-,TRBV5-1,TRBD1,TRBJ1-1,CASSPGQGNTEAFF,TGCGCCAGCAGCCCGGGACAGGGTAACACTGAAGCTTTCTTT
-,TRBV7-8,-,TRBJ1-1,CASSLGFRGGYTEAFF,TGTGCCAGCAGCTTAGGATTCAGAGGGGGATACACTGAAGCTTTCTTT
-,TRBV28,-,TRBJ1-1,CASSRPPGSWGTEAFF,TGTGCCAGCAGTCGACCTCCGGGATCCTGGGGCACTGAAGCTTTCTTT
-,TRBV10-2,-,TRBJ2-7,CASSESTAYEQYF,TGCGCCAGCAGTGAGTCTACAGCCTACGAGCAGTACTTC
-,TRBV2,TRBD1,TRBJ1-4,CASSPGQGWQKLFF,TGTGCCAGCAGCCCGGGACAGGGGTGGCAAAAACTGTTTTTT
-,TRBV4-3,-,TRBJ1-6,CASSQAWTAINSPLHF,TGCGCCAGCAGCCAAGCCTGGACAGCGATTAATTCGCCCCTCCACTTT
-,TRBV4-1,-,TRBJ1-5,CASSQDVAGGSQHF,TGCGCCAGCAGCCAAGATGTCGCGGGGGGGTCCCAGCATTTT
-,TRBV19,-,TRBJ1-5,CASLRRGTGQPQHF,TGTGCCAGCCTACGAAGGGGGACGGGTCAGCCCCAGCATTTT
-,TRBV2,TRBD1,TRBJ2-7,CASSEGQGSMYEQYF,TGTGCCAGCAGTGAAGGACAGGGGAGTATGTACGAGCAGTACTTC
once,TRBV9,TRBD1,TRBJ2-2,CASSVEETGGYGGELFF,TGTGCCAGCAGCGTCGAGGAGACAGGGGGCTATGGCGGGGAGCTGTTTTTT
many,TRBV5-6,-,TRBJ2-2,CASSFGTNTGELFF,TGTGCCAGCAGCTTTGGCACGAACACCGGGGAGCTGTTTTTT
-,TRBV11-2,TRBD2,TRBJ2-7,CASSLDGPTSGRAYEQYF,TGTGCCAGCAGCTTAGACGGGCCAACTAGCGGGAGGGCCTACGAGCAGTACTTC
-,TRBV6-5,-,TRBJ2-7,CASSYSPYPYEQYF,TGTGCCAGCAGTTACTCCCCTTATCCCTACGAGCAGTACTTC
-,TRBV6-1,-,TRBJ1-3,CASSEHRDTGNTIYF,TGTGCCAGCAGTGAGCACAGGGATACTGGAAACACCATATATTTT
-,TRBV11-3,-,TRBJ1-2,CASSLASGYGYTF,TGTGCCAGCAGCTTAGCGTCAGGGTATGGCTACACCTTC
once,TRBV3-1/TRBV3-2,-,TRBJ1-1,CASSLTVTNTEAFF,TGTGCCAGCAGCCTGACAGTTACCAACACTGAAGCTTTCTTT
-,TRBV7-9,-,TRBJ2-7,CASSSRDTNFQYF,TGTGCCAGCAGCTCCCGGGACACTAACTTCCAGTACTTC
once,TRBV14,-,TRBJ1-1,CASSQVITEAFF,TGTGCCAGCAGCCAAGTAATCACTGAAGCTTTCTTT
many,TRBV6-1,TRBD1,TRBJ1-3,CASSESGTGGNTIYF,TGTGCCAGCAGTGAAAGTGGGACAGGAGGAAACACCATATATTTT
-,TRBV7-3,-,TRBJ2-7,CASSSDPGGFLYF,TGTGCCAGCAGCTCCGACCCCGGCGGGTTTCTGTACTTC
-,TRBV4-1,-,TRBJ1-5,CASSQDFLTGNQPQHF,TGCGCCAGCAGCCAAGATTTCCTCACGGGGAATCAGCCCCAGCATTTT
-,TRBV12-3/TRBV12-4,-,TRBJ1-2,CASSLGQDYGYTF,TGTGCCAGCAGTTTGGGTCAGGACTATGGCTACACCTTC
-,TRBV7-3,TRBD1,TRBJ2-1,CASSFRDRPINEQFF,TGTGCCAGCAGCTTTCGGGACAGACCCATAAATGAGCAGTTCTTC
-,TRBV15,TRBD2,TRBJ2-2,CATSKRLAGVFGELFF,TGTGCCACCAGCAAACGACTAGCGGGAGTATTCGGGGAGCTGTTTTTT
-,TRBV6-5,-,TRBJ1-5,CALATQLNQPQHF,TGTGCCTTAGCCACGCAGCTCAATCAGCCCCAGCATTTT
-,TRBV6-5,TRBD2,TRBJ2-1,CASSYSRRLASHEQFF,TGTGCCAGCAGTTACTCGAGACGACTAGCATCACATGAGCAGTTCTTC
-,TRBV9,TRBD1,TRBJ1-5,CASSLTGQGIQPQHF,TGTGCCAGCAGCTTAACGGGACAGGGAATTCAGCCCCAGCATTTT